This TCR beta chain was sequenced for a study of regulatory T cells in long-lasting Graves disease. About this clonotype itself: Its target is not known. The junction shows a germline mismatch at one end, possibly a read error.

Through Arm-PCR of CDR3 regions and iRepertoire HTBI primers, TCR beta libraries were built. In the original workflow: Samples revealed roughly 62 TRBV and some 15 TRBJ segments. Each CDR3 protein is one row after TCRdb ran MiXCR on the multiplex PCR reads. None of the V and J calls come from the authors' own analysis; TCRdb made them. The sample lists approximately 400,000 distinct CDR3 sequences, 10% to 15% occurring once. The sample's time point: newly diagnosed GD, antithyroid drugs for less than 3 months. RNA isolated from PBMCs was used to make the TCR library. The CDR3 has 18 amino acids. Per germline, CDR1 SGHVS and CDR2 FNYEAQ. Study-wide points: There was favoring of TRBV28, TRBJ1-2 and TRBJ2-5 in persistent disease. Persistent patients had more shared public clonotypes (approximately 2,700) than new patients (about 900).

These data were also filed under a second study, of T cells in Graves' hyperthyroidism and ophthalmopathy. From that report: Initially, a first-round RT-PCR of the TCR CDR3 employed the HTBI primer set.

The sequence came from a woman under 30 with Graves disease. The chain employs TRBV7-6 and TRBJ2-2; 10 nucleotides line up with TRBD1. The sample was peripheral blood mononuclear cells (PBMCs), taken at new diagnosis, from a patient treated with antithyroid drugs. CDR3 DNA: TGTGCCAGCAGCCTACACCAGAGACCGGGACAGGGGATCGGGGAGCTGTCTTTT. Its translation is CASSLHQRPGQGIGELSF.